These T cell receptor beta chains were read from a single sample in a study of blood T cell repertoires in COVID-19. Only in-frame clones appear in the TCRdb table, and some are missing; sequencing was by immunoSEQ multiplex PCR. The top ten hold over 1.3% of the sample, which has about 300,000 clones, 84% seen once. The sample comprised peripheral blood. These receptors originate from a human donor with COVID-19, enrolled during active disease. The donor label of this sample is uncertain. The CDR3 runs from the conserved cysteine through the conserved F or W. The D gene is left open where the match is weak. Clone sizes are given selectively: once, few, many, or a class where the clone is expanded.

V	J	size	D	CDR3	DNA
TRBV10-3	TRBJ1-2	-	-	CAISPGLEGGYTF	TGTGCCATCAGTCCGGGACTTGAAGGGGGCTACACCTTC
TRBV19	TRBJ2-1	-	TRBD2	CASSMNGREQFF	TGTGCCAGTAGTATGAACGGGAGGGAGCAGTTCTTC
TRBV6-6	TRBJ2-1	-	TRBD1	CASRAGGWEQFF	TGTGCCAGCAGGGCAGGGGGTTGGGAGCAGTTCTTC
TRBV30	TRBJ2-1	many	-	CACAAGAAYNEQFF	TGTGCCTGCGCGGCGGGGGCTGCCTACAATGAGCAGTTCTTC
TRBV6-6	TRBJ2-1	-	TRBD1	CASSRGTMTGGPQGEQFF	TGTGCCAGCAGCCGAGGAACGATGACAGGGGGCCCACAGGGTGAGCAGTTCTTC
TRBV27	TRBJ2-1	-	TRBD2	CASSRLAGGVNEQFF	TGTGCCAGCAGTAGACTAGCGGGAGGGGTCAATGAGCAGTTCTTC
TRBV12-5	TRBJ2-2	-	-	CASGFTPLLRGRGTGELFF	TGTGCTAGTGGTTTTACGCCCCTTCTTAGGGGGAGGGGAACCGGGGAGCTGTTTTTT
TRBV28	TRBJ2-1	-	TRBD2	CASSSYPRTSGSYNEQFF	TGTGCCAGCAGTTCCTACCCCAGGACTAGCGGCTCCTACAATGAGCAGTTCTTC
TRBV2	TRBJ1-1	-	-	CASSSNRPVNTEAFF	TGTGCCAGCAGTTCTAACAGACCCGTGAACACTGAAGCTTTCTTT
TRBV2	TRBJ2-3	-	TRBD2	CASRPGLAADTQYF	TGTGCCAGCAGGCCGGGACTAGCGGCAGATACGCAGTATTTT
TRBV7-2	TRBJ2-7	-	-	CASSIPQGSSYEQYF	TGTGCCAGCAGCATTCCACAGGGATCCTCCTACGAGCAGTACTTC
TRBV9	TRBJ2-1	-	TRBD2	CASTLNGLAGMNEQFF	TGTGCCAGCACCCTAAATGGACTAGCGGGAATGAATGAGCAGTTCTTC
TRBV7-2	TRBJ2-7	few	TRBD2	CASSKTSGTSYEQYF	TGTGCCAGCAGCAAGACTAGCGGGACAAGCTACGAGCAGTACTTC
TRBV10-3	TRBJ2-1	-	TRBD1	CATRDSRNSYNEQFF	TGTGCCACCCGGGACAGCCGTAACTCCTACAATGAGCAGTTCTTC
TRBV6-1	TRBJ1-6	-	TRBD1	CASSVIGQGSNSPLHF	TGTGCCAGCAGTGTAATAGGACAGGGAAGTAATTCACCCCTCCACTTT
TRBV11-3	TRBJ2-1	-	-	CASSSTNLYNEQFF	TGTGCCAGCAGCTCGACAAACCTTTACAATGAGCAGTTCTTC
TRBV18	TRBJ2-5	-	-	CASSPGLEETQYF	TGTGCCAGCTCACCAGGACTCGAAGAGACCCAGTACTTC
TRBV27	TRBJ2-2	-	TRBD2	CASSFWLAGTGELFF	TGTGCCAGCAGTTTTTGGCTAGCGGGGACCGGGGAGCTGTTTTTT
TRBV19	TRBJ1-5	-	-	CASSIVGGQLNQPQHF	TGTGCCAGTAGTATAGTCGGCGGGCAGCTAAATCAGCCCCAGCATTTT
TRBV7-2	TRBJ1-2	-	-	CASSPRGVDYGYTF	TGTGCCAGCAGCCCGCGGGGGGTGGACTATGGCTACACCTTC
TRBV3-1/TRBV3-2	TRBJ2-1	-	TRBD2	CASSPWGTSGRRYNEQFF	TGTGCCAGCAGCCCTTGGGGGACTAGCGGGAGGAGGTACAATGAGCAGTTCTTC
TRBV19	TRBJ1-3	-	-	CASSMAGTTGNTIYF	TGTGCCAGTAGTATGGCCGGGACAACTGGAAACACCATATATTTT
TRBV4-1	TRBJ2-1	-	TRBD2	CASSQGGAGVIYEQFF	TGCGCCAGCAGCCAGGGGGGAGCGGGAGTTATCTATGAGCAGTTCTTC
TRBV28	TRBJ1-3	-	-	CASSLRGAGGNTIYF	TGTGCCAGCAGTTTACGGGGGGCTGGTGGAAACACCATATATTTT
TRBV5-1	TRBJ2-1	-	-	CASSPGLRSYNEQFF	TGCGCCAGCAGCCCCGGACTACGCTCCTACAATGAGCAGTTCTTC
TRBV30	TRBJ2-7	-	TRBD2	CAWSEVAGGSYEQYF	TGTGCCTGGAGTGAAGTAGCGGGAGGGTCCTACGAGCAGTACTTC
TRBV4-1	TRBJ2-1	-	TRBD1	CASSQRDSFSYNEQFF	TGCGCCAGCAGCCAAAGGGACAGTTTTTCCTACAATGAGCAGTTCTTC
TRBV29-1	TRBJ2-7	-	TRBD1	CSVDWTGEQYF	TGCAGCGTTGATTGGACAGGAGAGCAGTACTTC
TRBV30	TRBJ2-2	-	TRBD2	CAWSRGSPNTGELFF	TGTGCCTGGAGTCGCGGGAGCCCGAACACCGGGGAGCTGTTTTTT
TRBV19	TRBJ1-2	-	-	CASSQGAEPETF	TGTGCCAGTAGCCAAGGGGCGGAGCCGGAGACCTTC
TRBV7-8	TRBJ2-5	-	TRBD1	CASSSGQFQETQYF	TGTGCCAGCAGCTCGGGACAGTTCCAAGAGACCCAGTACTTC
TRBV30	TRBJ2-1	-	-	CAWDRSSYNEQFF	TGTGCCTGGGACAGGAGCTCCTACAATGAGCAGTTCTTC
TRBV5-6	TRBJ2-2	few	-	CASSSSRLANTGELFF	TGTGCCAGCAGCTCCTCGAGGCTAGCGAACACCGGGGAGCTGTTTTTT